Each of the 9 T cell receptor beta chains below was sequenced from the same sample in a study of control samples from healthy donors and cancer patients. The method was immunoSEQ multiplex PCR; TCRdb's version includes in-frame clones alone and lacks a portion of them. The sample shows 71,000 or so clones, roughly 91% of them seen only once. The source material was PBMCs. The receptors were sampled from a man in his 60s with lung cancer.

This chain connects TRBV5-6 to TRBJ2-7; D is unclear. The V end lost 5 bases, the J end lost 3 bases, and 12 bases lay between the germline ends. Germline assignment: CDR1 SGHDT and CDR2 YYEEEE. The CDR3 length is 13 residues. CDR3 bases: TGTGCCAGCAGGTACAACAAAGACTACGAGCAGTACTTC. Protein: CASRYNKDYEQYF.

The chain links TRBV5-8 to TRBJ2-5, with 8 bases aligning to TRBD1. Germline lookup yields CDR1 SGHTS and CDR2 YDEGEE. V trimming: 2 bases; J trimming: 5 bases; junction bases outside the gene matches: 14. The length of the CDR3 is 17 residues. In DNA, the CDR3 is TGTGCCAGCAGCTTACCTCAGGGGGCACCCCAGGGGGAGACCCAGTACTTC. Translating gives CASSLPQGAPQGETQYF.

The chain is built from TRBV30 and TRBJ1-1, with D perhaps matching TRBD1 (6 bases). CDR1 and CDR2 (germline): GTSNPN, SVGIG (reference sequence). V was pared by 2 bases and J by 5 bases, with 12 bases between. CDR3 length equals 13 residues. DNA for the CDR3: TGTGCCTGGAGTAGGGGGGGCGGAACTGAAGCTTTCTTT. Protein: CAWSRGGGTEAFF.

This rearrangement joins TRBV25-1 to TRBJ2-5, with D unresolved. In germline, CDR1 is MGHDK, CDR2 SYGVNS. There are 12 residues in the CDR3. Trimming took off 5 bases at V and 2 bases at J, with 6 bases between the two ends. Written as DNA, the CDR3 is TGTGCCAGCAGTTTGGGGCAAGAGACCCAGTACTTC. Translation gives CASSLGQETQYF.

As for this clone: The identical CDR3 is also encoded by other nucleotide sequences in the sample. The chain combines TRBV18 with TRBJ1-5; no firm D call. V was cut by 3 bases and J by 1 base, with 10 bases left in between. CDR1 and CDR2 (germline): KGHSH, LQKENI. This CDR3 region has 15 residues. The CDR3 DNA is TGTGCCAGCTCACCCGGTTCGGGCAGCAATCAGCCCCAGCATTTT. Translation: CASSPGSGSNQPQHF.

The chain carries TRBV5-4 and TRBJ1-2; a weak D match, TRBD1 (6 bases). This CDR3 spans 13 amino acids. The V and J ends lost 2 bases and 7 bases respectively, with 12 bases between them. The germline V gene encodes CDR1 SGHNT and CDR2 YYREEE (reference sequence). The CDR3 DNA reads as TGTGCCAGCAGCTTCACAGGGATGGGTGGCTACACCTTC. Protein: CASSFTGMGGYTF.

V and J are TRBV7-6 and TRBJ2-1; D is unresolved. The CDR3 extends over 14 amino acids. Trimming left V 1 base short and J 9 bases short, with 13 bases between. The V gene's germline CDR1 is SGHVS and CDR2 FNYEAQ. The CDR3 nucleotides read TGTGCCAGCAGCTTAGGAGCCTCCACGGGTGAGCAGTTCTTC. Encoded protein: CASSLGASTGEQFF.

The chain is built from TRBV19 and TRBJ1-5; D not resolved. The CDR3 covers 12 residues. Trimming pared 7 bases from V and 2 bases from J, leaving 6 bases between. CDR1 is LNHDA and CDR2 is SQIVND in the germline V gene (reference sequence). CDR3 nucleotide sequence: TGTGCCAGTAATGATGGCAATCAGCCCCAGCATTTT. Translation gives CASNDGNQPQHF. The full variable domain, in which reference TRBV19 and TRBJ1-5 provide the parts outside the CDR3, is DGGITQSPKYLFRKEGQNVTLSCEQNLNHDAMYWYRQDPGQGLRLIYYSQIVNDFQKGDIAEGYSVSREKKESFPLTVTSAQKNPTAFYLCASNDGNQPQHFGDGTRLSIL.

The V gene is TRBV10-3, the J gene TRBJ2-3, with 7 positions matching TRBD2. This CDR3 comprises 15 residues. Germline lookup yields CDR1 ENHRY and CDR2 SYGVKD. V lost 6 bases and J lost 4; bases outside the gene matches: 10. The CDR3 sequence is CAIRGTNGSADTQYF. As DNA, the CDR3 is TGTGCCATCAGGGGGACTAACGGGTCCGCAGATACGCAGTATTTT.